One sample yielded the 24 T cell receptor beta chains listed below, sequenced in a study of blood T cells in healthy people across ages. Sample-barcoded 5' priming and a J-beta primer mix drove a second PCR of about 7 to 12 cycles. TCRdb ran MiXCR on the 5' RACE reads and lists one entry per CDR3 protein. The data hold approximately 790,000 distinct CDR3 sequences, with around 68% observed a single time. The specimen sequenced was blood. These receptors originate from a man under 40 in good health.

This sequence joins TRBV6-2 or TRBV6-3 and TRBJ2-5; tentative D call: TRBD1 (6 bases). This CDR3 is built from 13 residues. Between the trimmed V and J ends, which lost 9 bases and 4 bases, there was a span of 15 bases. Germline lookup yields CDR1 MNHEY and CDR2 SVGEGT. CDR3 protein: CARGQSEAETQYF. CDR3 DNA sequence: TGTGCCAGAGGACAGTCCGAGGCAGAGACCCAGTACTTC.

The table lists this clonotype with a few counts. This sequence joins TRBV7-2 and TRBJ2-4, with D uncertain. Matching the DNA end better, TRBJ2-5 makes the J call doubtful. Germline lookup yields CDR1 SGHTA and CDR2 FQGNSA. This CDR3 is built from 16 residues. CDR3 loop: CASSLWYLSTQETQYF. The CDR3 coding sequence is TGTGCCAGCAGCTTATGGTACCTCTCCACACAAGAGACCCAGTACTTC.

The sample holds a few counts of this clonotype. The CDR3, as DNA: TGTGCCAGCAGTAGACCGGGACAGGGAGTCGAGCAGTACTTC. Its protein product is CASSRPGQGVEQYF. This chain joins TRBV28 and TRBJ2-4; 9 positions match TRBD1. The J call may be faulty, since TRBJ2-7 better matches the DNA end. This CDR3 is 14 amino acids long. The germline V gene encodes CDR1 MDHEN and CDR2 SYDVKM.

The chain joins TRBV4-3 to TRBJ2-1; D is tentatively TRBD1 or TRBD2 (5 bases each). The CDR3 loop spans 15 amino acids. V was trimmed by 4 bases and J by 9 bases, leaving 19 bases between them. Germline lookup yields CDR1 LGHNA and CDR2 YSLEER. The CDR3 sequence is CASSPPGARSGEQFF. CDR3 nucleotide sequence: TGCGCCAGCAGCCCACCCGGGGCGCGCAGCGGTGAGCAGTTCTTC.

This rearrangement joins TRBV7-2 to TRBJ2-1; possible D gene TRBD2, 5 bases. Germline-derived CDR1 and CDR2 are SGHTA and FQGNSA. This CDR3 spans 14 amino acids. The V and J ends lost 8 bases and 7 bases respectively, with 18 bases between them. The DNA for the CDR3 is TGTGCCAGCCGCCGTGAGGGCCTCATAAATGAGCAGTTCTTC. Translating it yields CASRREGLINEQFF.

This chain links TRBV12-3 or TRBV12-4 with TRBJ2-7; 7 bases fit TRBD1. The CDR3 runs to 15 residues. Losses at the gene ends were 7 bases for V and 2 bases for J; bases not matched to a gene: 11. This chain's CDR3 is CASTLRGGGAYEQYF. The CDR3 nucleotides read TGTGCCAGCACCCTAAGAGGGGGCGGTGCCTACGAGCAGTACTTC.

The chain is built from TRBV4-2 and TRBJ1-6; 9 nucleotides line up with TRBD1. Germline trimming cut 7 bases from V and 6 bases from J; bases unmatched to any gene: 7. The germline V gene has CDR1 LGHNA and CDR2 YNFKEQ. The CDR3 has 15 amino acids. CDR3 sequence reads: CASNRGQGPNSPLHF. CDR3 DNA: TGTGCCAGCAACCGGGGACAGGGCCCTAATTCACCCCTCCACTTT.

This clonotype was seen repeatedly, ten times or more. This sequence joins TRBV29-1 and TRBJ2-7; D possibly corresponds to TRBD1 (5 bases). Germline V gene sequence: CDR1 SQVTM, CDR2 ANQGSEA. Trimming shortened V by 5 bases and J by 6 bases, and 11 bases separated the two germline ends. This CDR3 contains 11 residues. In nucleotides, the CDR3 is TGCAGCGTTCGCGCCCAGGGCGAGCAGTACTTC. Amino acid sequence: CSVRAQGEQYF.

CDR3 sequence: CASRPYGGSATDTQYF. For the CDR3, the DNA is TGTGCCAGCAGGCCTTATGGGGGTAGTGCCACAGATACGCAGTATTTT. V gene TRBV6-2 or TRBV6-3 combines with J gene TRBJ2-3; D assignment may be TRBD1 or TRBD2 (5 bases each). Germline CDR1 and CDR2: MNHEY and SVGEGT. The CDR3 runs 16 residues. Trimming took 6 bases from V and 2 from J, leaving 18 bases between them.

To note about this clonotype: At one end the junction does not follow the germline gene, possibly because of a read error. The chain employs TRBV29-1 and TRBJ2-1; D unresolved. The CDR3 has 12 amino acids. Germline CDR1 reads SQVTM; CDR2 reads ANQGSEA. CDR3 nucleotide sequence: TGCAGCGTAGCCCCCAATGGAAATGGGCAGTTCTTC. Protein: CSVAPNGNGQFF.

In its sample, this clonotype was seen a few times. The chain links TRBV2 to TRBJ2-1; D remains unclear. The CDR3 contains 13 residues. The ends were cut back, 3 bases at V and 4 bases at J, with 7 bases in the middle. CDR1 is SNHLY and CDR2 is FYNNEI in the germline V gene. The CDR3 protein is CASSDGFYNEQFF. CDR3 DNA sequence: TGTGCCAGCAGTGACGGTTTTTACAATGAGCAGTTCTTC.

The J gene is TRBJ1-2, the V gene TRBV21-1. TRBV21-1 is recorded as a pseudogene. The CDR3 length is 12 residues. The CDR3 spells CASAEGDYGYTF. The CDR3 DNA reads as TGTGCCAGCGCCGAAGGCGACTATGGCTACACCTTC.

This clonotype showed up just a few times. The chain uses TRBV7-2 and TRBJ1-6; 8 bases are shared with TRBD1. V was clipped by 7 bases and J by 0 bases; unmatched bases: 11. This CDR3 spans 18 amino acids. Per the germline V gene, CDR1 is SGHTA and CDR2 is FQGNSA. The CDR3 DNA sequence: TGTGCCAGCAAAGCAGGGCAGGGGGCTGACTCCTATAATTCACCCCTCCACTTT. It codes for CASKAGQGADSYNSPLHF.

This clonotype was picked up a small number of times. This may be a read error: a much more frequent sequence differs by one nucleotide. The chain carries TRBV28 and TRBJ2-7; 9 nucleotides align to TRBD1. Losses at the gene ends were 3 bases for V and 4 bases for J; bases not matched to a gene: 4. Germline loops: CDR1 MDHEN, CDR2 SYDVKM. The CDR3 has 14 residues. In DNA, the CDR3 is TGTGCCAGCAGTTTTGGGGACAGGGTTTACGAGCAGTACTTC. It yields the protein CASSFGDRVYEQYF. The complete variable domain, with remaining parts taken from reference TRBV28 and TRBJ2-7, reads DVKVTQSSRYLVKRTGEKVFLECVQDMDHENMFWYRQDPGLGLRLIYFSYDVKMKEKGDIPEGYSVSREKKERFSLILESASTNQTSMYLCASSFGDRVYEQYFGPGTRLTVT.

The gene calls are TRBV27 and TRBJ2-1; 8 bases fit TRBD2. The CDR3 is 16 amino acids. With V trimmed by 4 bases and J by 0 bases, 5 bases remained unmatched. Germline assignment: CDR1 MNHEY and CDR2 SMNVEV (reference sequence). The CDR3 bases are TGTGCCAGCAGTTGGGGACTAGGGAGCTCCTACAATGAGCAGTTCTTC. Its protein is CASSWGLGSSYNEQFF.

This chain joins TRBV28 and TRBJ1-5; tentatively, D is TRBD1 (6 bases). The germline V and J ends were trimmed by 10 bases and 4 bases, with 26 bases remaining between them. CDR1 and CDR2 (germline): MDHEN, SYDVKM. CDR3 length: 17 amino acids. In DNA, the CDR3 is TGTGCCAACATTTCCCTTCTTGGACAGAGCGAAAATCAGCCCCAGCATTTT. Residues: CANISLLGQSENQPQHF.

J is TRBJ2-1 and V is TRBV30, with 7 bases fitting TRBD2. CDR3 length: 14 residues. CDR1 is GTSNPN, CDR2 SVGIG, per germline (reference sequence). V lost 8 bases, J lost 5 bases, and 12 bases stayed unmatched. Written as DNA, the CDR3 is TGTGCCGGAGCGGGACGAGCGGGCAACAATGAGCAGTTCTTC. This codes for CAGAGRAGNNEQFF.

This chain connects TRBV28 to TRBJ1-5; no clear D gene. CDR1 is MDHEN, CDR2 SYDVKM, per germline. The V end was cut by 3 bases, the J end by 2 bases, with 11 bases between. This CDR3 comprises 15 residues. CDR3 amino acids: CASSLVRRGNQPQHF. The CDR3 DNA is TGTGCCAGCAGTTTGGTCCGACGGGGCAATCAGCCCCAGCATTTT.

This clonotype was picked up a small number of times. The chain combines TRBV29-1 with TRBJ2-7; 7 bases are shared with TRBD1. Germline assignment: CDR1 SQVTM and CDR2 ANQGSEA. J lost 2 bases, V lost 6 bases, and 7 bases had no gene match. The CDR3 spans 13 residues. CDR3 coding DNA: TGCAGCGTCGTCCCGGGACAGACCTACGAGCAGTACTTC. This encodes CSVVPGQTYEQYF.

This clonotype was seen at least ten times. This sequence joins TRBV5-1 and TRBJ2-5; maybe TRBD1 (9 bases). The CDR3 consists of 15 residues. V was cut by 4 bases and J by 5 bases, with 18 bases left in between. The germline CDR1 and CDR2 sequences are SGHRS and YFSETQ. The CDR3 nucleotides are TGCGCCAGCAGCCGGACAGGGGTAGCGGGGGAGACCCAGTACTTC. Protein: CASSRTGVAGETQYF.

In DNA form, the CDR3 reads TGTGCCAACCTCGACAGGGACACGGATACGCAGTATTTT. Its protein product is CANLDRDTDTQYF. The chain combines TRBV28 with TRBJ2-3, with 7 bases aligning to TRBD1. Germline CDR1 MDHEN, CDR2 SYDVKM. With 10 bases clipped from V and 6 bases from J, the junction kept 10 bases outside the gene matches. The CDR3 runs to 13 residues.

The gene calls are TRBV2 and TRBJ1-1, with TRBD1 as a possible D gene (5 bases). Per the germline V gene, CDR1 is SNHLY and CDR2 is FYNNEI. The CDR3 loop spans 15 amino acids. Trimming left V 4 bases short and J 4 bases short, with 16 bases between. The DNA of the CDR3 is TGTGCCAGCAGTGCCAGGGTGGTGGCGAGCACTGAAGCTTTCTTT. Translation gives CASSARVVASTEAFF.

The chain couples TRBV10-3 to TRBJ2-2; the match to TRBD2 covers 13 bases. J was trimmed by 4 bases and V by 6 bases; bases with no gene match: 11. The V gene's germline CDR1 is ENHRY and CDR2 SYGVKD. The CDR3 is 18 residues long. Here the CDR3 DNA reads TGTGCCATCAGCCAGATGGGGACTAGCGGGGTTGGCACCGGGGAGCTGTTTTTT. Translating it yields CAISQMGTSGVGTGELFF.

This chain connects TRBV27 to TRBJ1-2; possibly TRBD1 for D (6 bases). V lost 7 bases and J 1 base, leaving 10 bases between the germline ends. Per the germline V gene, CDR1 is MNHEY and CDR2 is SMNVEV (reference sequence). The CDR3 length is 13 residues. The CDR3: CASKQGNNYGYTF. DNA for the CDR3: TGTGCCAGCAAACAGGGTAATAACTATGGCTACACCTTC.